A selection of T cell receptor beta chains follows, all from one sample in a study of blood T cell repertoires in COVID-19. TCRdb's table, derived via immunoSEQ multiplex PCR, lists solely in-frame clones and lacks some. The sample records 70,000 to 80,000 clones, around 84% being singletons. The specimen sequenced was peripheral blood. The receptors come from a human donor in a cohort sampled during active COVID-19. CDR3s include the opening cysteine and the closing phenylalanine or tryptophan.

cdr3_aa j_call v_call
CASSRDSRTDTQYF TRBJ2-3 TRBV5-1
CASPPPRRLHNEQFF TRBJ2-1 TRBV14
CASSPLAETQYF TRBJ2-5 TRBV18
CASTLDRGRQPQHF TRBJ1-5 TRBV2
CASSRDRQQETQYF TRBJ2-5 TRBV2
CASSFPRGILTLEQYF TRBJ2-7 TRBV28
CASSLAGGGYEQYF TRBJ2-7 TRBV5-1
CASSTVGQGYQPQHF TRBJ1-5 TRBV19
CATSKGGRQPQHF TRBJ1-5 TRBV15
CASRSTSGGANEQFF TRBJ2-1 TRBV2
CASSNSRLQNIQYF TRBJ2-4 TRBV3-1/TRBV3-2
CASSTGQNSYEQYF TRBJ2-7 TRBV19
CASSYLQNNEQFF TRBJ2-1 TRBV6-2/TRBV6-3
CASSLGGVLGTNYGYTF TRBJ1-2 TRBV5-4
CASSPPPGYTF TRBJ1-2 TRBV7-2
CASRPTVTPYEQYF TRBJ2-7 TRBV28
CATSDTGQGAETQYF TRBJ2-5 TRBV24-1
CASSDQSSETQYF TRBJ2-5 TRBV2
CASSPDPQGSYGYTF TRBJ1-2 TRBV5-1
CASSYDTTGSGEQYF TRBJ2-7 TRBV6-5
CASRQDNYNEQFF TRBJ2-1 TRBV6-5
CASSNGQGGNTIYF TRBJ1-3 TRBV5-1
CASSEAAGLTEAFF TRBJ1-1 TRBV25-1
CAIKGAGGTEAFF TRBJ1-1 TRBV10-3
CASSPEDRANNEQFF TRBJ2-1 TRBV27
CASSAGDRPPYEQYF TRBJ2-7 TRBV7-9
CASSQGLSGANVLTF TRBJ2-6 TRBV11-3
CASSLTQVRYNEQFF TRBJ2-1 TRBV7-9
CASSRRAGGTNEQFF TRBJ2-1 TRBV28
CASSGGAENSPLHF TRBJ1-6 TRBV9
CAWSVLVQETQYF TRBJ2-5 TRBV30
CASSFRVPNTGELFF TRBJ2-2 TRBV7-2
CASSQGSMARQPQHF TRBJ1-5 TRBV5-8
CSVASGTETQYF TRBJ2-5 TRBV29-1
CASSIDIYDWLAGGRGTDTQYF TRBJ2-3 TRBV19
CASSSPNSYEQYF TRBJ2-7 TRBV5-5
CASSQDRRQGGSTDTQYF TRBJ2-3 TRBV4-1
CASRQFGQGAQNTEAFF TRBJ1-1 TRBV28
CASSFRLGGDTDTQYF TRBJ2-3 TRBV7-2
CATNTGEDTDTQYF TRBJ2-3 TRBV24-1
CASSGLAGPTDTQYF TRBJ2-3 TRBV5-1
CASSRRGGTGVSGANVLTF TRBJ2-6 TRBV27
CASSSLGPTYEQYF TRBJ2-7 TRBV5-1
CASSLPGLAAPSGANVLTF TRBJ2-6 TRBV5-1
CASSLSSGGGAGYSNQPQHF TRBJ1-5 TRBV28
CASSFGTSGRETQYF TRBJ2-5 TRBV13